One and the same sample provided the 5 T cell receptor beta chains below, sequenced in a study of OX40 agonist ivuxolimab in advanced cancers. Clones were sequenced by immunoSEQ multiplex PCR, and TCRdb holds only the in-frame ones, with some missing. The sample contains about 77,000 clones, 65% to 90% of which appear only once. Sequenced here: CD4+ or CD8+ T cells sorted from blood, sampled in a trial of the OX40 agonist ivuxolimab. Source of these receptors: an adult with an advanced solid tumor such as melanoma, head and neck, liver or kidney cancer.

CDR3 in amino acids: CASSRGQGRYNEQFF. CDR3 bases: TGTGCCAGCAGCCGGGGACAGGGTCGATACAATGAGCAGTTCTTC. The chain employs TRBV7-2 and TRBJ2-1; 9 positions agree with TRBD1. CDR3 length: 15 residues. The V and J ends lost 5 bases and 4 bases, in that order; junction bases with no gene match: 6. The germline CDR1 and CDR2 sequences are SGHTA and FQGNSA. The full variable domain, its missing parts supplied by reference TRBV7-2 and TRBJ2-1, is GAGVSQSPSNKVTEKGKDVELRCDPISGHTALYWYRQSLGQGLEFLIYFQGNSAPDKSGLPSDRFSAERTGGSVSTLTIQRTQQEDSAVYLCASSRGQGRYNEQFFGPGTRLTVL.

J is TRBJ1-3 and V is TRBV28, with 7 bases matching TRBD1. Trimming cost V 7 bases and J 9 bases; bases outside gene matches: 12. The germline V gene has CDR1 MDHEN and CDR2 SYDVKM. The CDR3 is made up of 14 amino acids. This CDR3 reads CASTPGTDGGTIYF. The CDR3 bases are TGTGCCAGCACTCCCGGGACAGACGGCGGCACCATATATTTT.

This clone has more than one count but fewer than ten. This chain joins TRBV14 and TRBJ1-6, with D possibly TRBD1 on 5 matching bases. Trimming took 0 bases from V and 0 from J, leaving 6 bases between them. The CDR3 extends over 16 amino acids. CDR1 and CDR2 (germline): SGHDN, FVKESK. This CDR3 reads CASSQEGVSYNSPLHF. In nucleotides, the CDR3 is TGTGCCAGCAGCCAAGAGGGGGTCTCCTATAATTCACCCCTCCACTTT.

The chain employs TRBV7-9 and TRBJ2-5, with D possibly matching TRBD2 (5 bases). Trimming cost V 1 base and J 0 bases, with 6 bases left between them. CDR1 SEHNR and CDR2 FQNEAQ come from the germline V gene (reference sequence). The CDR3 is 14 amino acids. The CDR3 coding sequence is TGTGCCAGCAGCTTAGGGACTCACCAAGAGACCCAGTACTTC. Translation gives CASSLGTHQETQYF.

The genes are TRBV10-3 and TRBJ1-1; D is ambiguous. Between the trimmed V and J ends, which lost 4 bases and 0 bases, there was a span of 9 bases. CDR3 size: 14 residues. From germline, CDR1 is ENHRY and CDR2 SYGVKD. In nucleotides, the CDR3 is TGTGCCATCAGTGTTGAGGCTATGAACACTGAAGCTTTCTTT. It translates to CAISVEAMNTEAFF.